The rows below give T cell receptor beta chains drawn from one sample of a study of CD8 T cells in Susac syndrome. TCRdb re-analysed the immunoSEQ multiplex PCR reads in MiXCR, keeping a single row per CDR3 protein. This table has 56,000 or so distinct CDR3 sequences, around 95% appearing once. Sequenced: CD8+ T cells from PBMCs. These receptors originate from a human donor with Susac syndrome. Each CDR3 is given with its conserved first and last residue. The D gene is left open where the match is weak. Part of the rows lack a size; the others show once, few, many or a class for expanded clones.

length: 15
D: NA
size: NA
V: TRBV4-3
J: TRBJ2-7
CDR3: CASSQDQGRAYEQYF
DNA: TGCGCCAGCAGCCAAGACCAGGGCAGGGCCTACGAGCAGTACTTC

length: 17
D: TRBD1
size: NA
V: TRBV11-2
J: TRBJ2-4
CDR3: CASSLGAGGDAKNIQYF
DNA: TGTGCCAGCAGCTTAGGCGCAGGGGGCGACGCCAAAAACATTCAGTACTTC

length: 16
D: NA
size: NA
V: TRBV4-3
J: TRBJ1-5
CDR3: CASSQDLALPRQPQHF
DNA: TGCGCCAGCAGCCAAGACCTGGCCCTCCCGAGACAGCCCCAGCATTTT

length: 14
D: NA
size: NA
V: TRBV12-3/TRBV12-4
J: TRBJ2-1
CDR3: CASSLGLEVQGGFF
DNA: TGTGCCAGCAGTTTAGGTCTTGAGGTCCAGGGGGGGTTCTTC

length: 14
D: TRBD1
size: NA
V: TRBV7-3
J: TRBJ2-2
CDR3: CASSALQGPGELFF
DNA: TGTGCCAGCAGCGCCCTACAGGGGCCCGGGGAGCTGTTTTTT

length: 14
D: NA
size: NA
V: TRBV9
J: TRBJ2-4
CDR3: CASSRQGLSTIQYF
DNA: TGTGCCAGCAGTCGTCAGGGCTTAAGTACCATTCAGTACTTC

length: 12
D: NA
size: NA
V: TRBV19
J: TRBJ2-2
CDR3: CASSIRAGELFF
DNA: TGTGCCAGTAGTATCCGGGCCGGGGAGCTGTTTTTT

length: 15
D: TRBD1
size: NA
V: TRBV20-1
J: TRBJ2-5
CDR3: CSASTGQGARETQYF
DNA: TGCAGTGCTAGTACAGGACAGGGGGCGCGTGAGACCCAGTACTTC

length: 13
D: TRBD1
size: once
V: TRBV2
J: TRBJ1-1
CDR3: CASTETGGTEAFF
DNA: TGTGCCAGCACTGAGACAGGGGGCACTGAAGCTTTCTTT

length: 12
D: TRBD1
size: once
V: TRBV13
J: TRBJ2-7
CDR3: CASSTGDGEQYF
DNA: TGTGCCAGCAGTACAGGGGATGGGGAGCAGTACTTC

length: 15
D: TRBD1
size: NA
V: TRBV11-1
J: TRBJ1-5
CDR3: CASSWTGLKRQPQHF
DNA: TGTGCCAGCAGCTGGACAGGGTTGAAACGGCAGCCCCAGCATTTT

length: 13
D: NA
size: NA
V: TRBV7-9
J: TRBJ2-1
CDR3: CASRDGQPNEQFF
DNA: TGTGCCAGCAGGGATGGACAGCCCAATGAGCAGTTCTTC

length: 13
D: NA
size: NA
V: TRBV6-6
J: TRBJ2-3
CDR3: CASSYRITDTQYF
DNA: TGTGCCAGCAGTTATCGGATCACAGATACGCAGTATTTT

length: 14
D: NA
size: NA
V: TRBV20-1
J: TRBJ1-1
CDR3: CSAREPSRNTEAFF
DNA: TGCAGTGCTAGAGAACCCAGCAGAAACACTGAAGCTTTCTTT

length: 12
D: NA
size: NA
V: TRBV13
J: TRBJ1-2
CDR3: CASSFPNYGYTF
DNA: TGTGCCAGCAGCTTCCCGAACTATGGCTACACCTTC

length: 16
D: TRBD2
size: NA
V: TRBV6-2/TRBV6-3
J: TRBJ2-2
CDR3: CASSYASGANTGELFF
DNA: TGTGCCAGCAGTTACGCTAGCGGGGCGAACACCGGGGAGCTGTTTTTT

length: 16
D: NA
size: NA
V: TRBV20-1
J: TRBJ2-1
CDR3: CSASSLPTSLNNEQFF
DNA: TGCAGTGCTAGTTCCTTACCGACTAGTTTGAACAATGAGCAGTTCTTC

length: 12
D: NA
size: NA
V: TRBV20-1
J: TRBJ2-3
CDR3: CSARASVDTQYF
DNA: TGCAGTGCTAGAGCCTCTGTGGATACGCAGTATTTT

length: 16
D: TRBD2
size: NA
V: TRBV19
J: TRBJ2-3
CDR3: CASSLSGGATTDTQYF
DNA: TGTGCCAGTAGTTTGAGCGGGGGGGCCACGACAGATACGCAGTATTTT

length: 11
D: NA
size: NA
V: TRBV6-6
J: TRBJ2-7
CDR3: CAGGSTYEQYF
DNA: TGTGCCGGAGGCTCGACTTACGAGCAGTACTTC

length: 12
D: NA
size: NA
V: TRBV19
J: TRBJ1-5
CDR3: CASSIERQPQHF
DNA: TGTGCCAGTAGTATCGAGAGGCAGCCCCAGCATTTT

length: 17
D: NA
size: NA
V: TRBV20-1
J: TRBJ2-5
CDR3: CSARSYQRAGAQETQYF
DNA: TGCAGTGCTAGATCCTACCAAAGGGCAGGGGCCCAAGAGACCCAGTACTTC

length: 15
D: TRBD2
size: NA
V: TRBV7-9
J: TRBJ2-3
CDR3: CASSPLAGDPDTQYF
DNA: TGTGCCAGCAGCCCACTAGCGGGGGACCCAGATACGCAGTATTTT

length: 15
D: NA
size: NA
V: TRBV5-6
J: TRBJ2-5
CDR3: CASSLTWDHQETQYF
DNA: TGTGCCAGCAGCCTGACCTGGGACCACCAAGAGACCCAGTACTTC

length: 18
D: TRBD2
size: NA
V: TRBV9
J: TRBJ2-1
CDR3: CASSVPRLAGGADNEQFF
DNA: TGTGCCAGCAGCGTTCCAAGACTAGCGGGGGGGGCCGACAATGAGCAGTTCTTC

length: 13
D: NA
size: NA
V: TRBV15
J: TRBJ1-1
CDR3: CATSLSRNTEAFF
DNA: TGTGCCACCAGCTTAAGCCGGAACACTGAAGCTTTCTTT

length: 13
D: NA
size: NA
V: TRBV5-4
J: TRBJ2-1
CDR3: CASSLVYRDEQFF
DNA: TGTGCCAGCAGCTTGGTATATAGGGATGAGCAGTTCTTC

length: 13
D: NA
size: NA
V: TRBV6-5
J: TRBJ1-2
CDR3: CASSYSRADGYTF
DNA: TGTGCCAGCAGTTACTCAAGGGCTGATGGCTACACCTTC

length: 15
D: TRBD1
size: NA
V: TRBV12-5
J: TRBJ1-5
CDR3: CASGLVATGNQPQHF
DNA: TGTGCTAGTGGTTTGGTAGCGACAGGGAATCAGCCCCAGCATTTT

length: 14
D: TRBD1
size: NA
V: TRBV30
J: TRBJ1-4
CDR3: CAWSTRGLGEKLFF
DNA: TGTGCCTGGAGTACCAGGGGGCTGGGGGAAAAACTGTTTTTT

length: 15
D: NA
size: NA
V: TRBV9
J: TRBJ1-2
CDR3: CASSPVRRSLYGYTF
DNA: TGTGCCAGCAGCCCCGTACGTAGGAGCCTCTATGGCTACACCTTC

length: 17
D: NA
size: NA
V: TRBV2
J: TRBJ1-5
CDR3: CASSDPEIESYNQPQHF
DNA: TGTGCCAGCAGTGATCCCGAGATAGAGTCGTACAATCAGCCCCAGCATTTT

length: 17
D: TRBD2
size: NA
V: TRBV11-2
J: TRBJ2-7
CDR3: CASSLGGGSGRNYEQYF
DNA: TGTGCCAGCAGCTTAGGAGGGGGCAGCGGGAGGAACTACGAGCAGTACTTC

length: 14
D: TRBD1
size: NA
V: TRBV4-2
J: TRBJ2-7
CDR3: CASSHPGGSYEQYF
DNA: TGTGCCAGCAGCCACCCAGGGGGTTCCTACGAGCAGTACTTC

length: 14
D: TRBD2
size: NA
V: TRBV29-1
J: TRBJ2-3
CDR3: CSARTSGGADTQYF
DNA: TGCAGCGCCCGGACTAGCGGGGGGGCAGATACGCAGTATTTT